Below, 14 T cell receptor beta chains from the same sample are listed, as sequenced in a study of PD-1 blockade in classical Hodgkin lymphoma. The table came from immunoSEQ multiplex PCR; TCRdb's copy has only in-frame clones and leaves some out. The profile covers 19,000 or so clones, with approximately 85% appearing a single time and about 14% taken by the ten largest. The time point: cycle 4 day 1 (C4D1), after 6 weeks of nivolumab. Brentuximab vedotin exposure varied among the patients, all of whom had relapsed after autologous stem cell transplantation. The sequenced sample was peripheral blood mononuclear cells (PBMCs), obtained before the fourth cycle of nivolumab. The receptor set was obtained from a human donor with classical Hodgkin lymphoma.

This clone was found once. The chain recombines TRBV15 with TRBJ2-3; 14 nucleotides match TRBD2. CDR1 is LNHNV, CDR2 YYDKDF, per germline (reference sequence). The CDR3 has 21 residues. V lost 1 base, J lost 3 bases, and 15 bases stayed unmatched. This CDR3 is CATSRVRRLAGGMRETDTQYF. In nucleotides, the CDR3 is TGTGCCACCAGCAGAGTACGGAGACTAGCGGGGGGGATGAGGGAGACAGATACGCAGTATTTT.

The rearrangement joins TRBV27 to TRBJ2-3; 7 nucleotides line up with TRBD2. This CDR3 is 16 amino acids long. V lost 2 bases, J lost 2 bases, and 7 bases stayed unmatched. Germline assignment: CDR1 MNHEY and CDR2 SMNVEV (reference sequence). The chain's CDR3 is CASSLGLAVITDTQYF. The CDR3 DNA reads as TGTGCCAGCAGTTTAGGGCTAGCGGTAATCACAGATACGCAGTATTTT.

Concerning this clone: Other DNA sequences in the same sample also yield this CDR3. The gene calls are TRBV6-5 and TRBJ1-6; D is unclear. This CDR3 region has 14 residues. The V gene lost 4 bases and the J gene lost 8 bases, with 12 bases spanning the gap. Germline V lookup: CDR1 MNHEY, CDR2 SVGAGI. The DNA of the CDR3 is TGTGCCAGCAGTTCGGCCGAGGTGGATTCACCCCTCCACTTT. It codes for CASSSAEVDSPLHF.

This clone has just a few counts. The CDR3 DNA reads as TGTGCCAGCAGTTTATTCGCAGGACAGCCAAATCAGCCCCAGCATTTT. It specifies CASSLFAGQPNQPQHF. J is TRBJ1-5 and V is TRBV27; tentatively, D is TRBD1 (6 bases). CDR1 is MNHEY, CDR2 SMNVEV, per germline (reference sequence). The V gene lost 1 base and the J gene lost 4 bases, with 14 bases spanning the gap. This CDR3 is built from 16 residues.

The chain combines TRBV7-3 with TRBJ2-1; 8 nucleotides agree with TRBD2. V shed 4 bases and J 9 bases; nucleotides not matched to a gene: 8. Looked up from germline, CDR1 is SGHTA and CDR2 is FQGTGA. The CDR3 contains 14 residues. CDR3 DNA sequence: TGTGCCAGCAGCTCGAGCGGGGGACGGGTTGAGCAGTTCTTC. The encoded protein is CASSSSGGRVEQFF.

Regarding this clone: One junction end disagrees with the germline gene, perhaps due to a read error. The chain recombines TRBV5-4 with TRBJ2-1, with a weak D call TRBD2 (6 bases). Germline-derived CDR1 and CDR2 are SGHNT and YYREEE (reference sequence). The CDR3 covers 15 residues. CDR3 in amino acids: CASSQDGSSYNEQFF. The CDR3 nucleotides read TGCGCCAGCAGCCAAGACGGGAGCTCCTACAATGAGCAGTTCTTC.

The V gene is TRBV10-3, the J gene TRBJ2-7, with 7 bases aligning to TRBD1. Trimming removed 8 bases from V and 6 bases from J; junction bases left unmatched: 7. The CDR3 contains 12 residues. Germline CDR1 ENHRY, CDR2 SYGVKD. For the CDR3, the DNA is TGTGCCATCGGAGAGGGGGCGGCCGAGCAGTACTTC. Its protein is CAIGEGAAEQYF.

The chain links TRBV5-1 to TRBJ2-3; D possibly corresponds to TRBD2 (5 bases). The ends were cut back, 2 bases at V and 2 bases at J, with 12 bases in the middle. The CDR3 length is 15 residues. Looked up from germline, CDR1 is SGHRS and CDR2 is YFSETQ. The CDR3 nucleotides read TGCGCCAGCAGCTTCGCCGGGGATACCACAGATACGCAGTATTTT. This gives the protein CASSFAGDTTDTQYF.

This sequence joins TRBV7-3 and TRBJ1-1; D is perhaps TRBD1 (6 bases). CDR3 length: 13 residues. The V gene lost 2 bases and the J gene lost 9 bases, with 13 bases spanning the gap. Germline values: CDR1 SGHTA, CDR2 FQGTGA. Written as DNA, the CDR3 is TGTGCCAGCAGCTTAGCCGGGGGGCCGAAAGCTTTCTTT. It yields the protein CASSLAGGPKAFF.

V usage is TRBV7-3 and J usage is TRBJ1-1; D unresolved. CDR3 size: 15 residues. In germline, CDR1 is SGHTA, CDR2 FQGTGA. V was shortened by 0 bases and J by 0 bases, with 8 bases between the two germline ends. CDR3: CASSLTGLLNTEAFF. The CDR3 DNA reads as TGTGCCAGCAGCTTAACCGGACTTCTGAACACTGAAGCTTTCTTT.

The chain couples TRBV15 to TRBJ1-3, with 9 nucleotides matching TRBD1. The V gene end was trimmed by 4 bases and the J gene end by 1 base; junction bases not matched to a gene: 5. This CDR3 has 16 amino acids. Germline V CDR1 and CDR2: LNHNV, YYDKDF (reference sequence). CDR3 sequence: CATSTLTGGSGNTIYF. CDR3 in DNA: TGTGCCACCAGCACCCTGACAGGGGGATCTGGAAACACCATATATTTT.

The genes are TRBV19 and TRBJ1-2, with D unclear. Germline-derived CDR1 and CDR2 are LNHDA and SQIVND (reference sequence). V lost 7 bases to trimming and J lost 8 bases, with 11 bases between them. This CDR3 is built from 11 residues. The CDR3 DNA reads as TGTGCCAGTAAAGAGGTCAGGGGCTACACCTTC. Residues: CASKEVRGYTF.

This CDR3 is CASSHSGVGFYGYTF. Written as DNA, the CDR3 is TGCGCCAGCAGCCACTCCGGGGTGGGATTTTATGGCTACACCTTC. This chain joins TRBV4-1 and TRBJ1-2; no reliable D call. The CDR3 length is 15 residues. Germline V gives CDR1 MGHRA, CDR2 YSYEKL. Trimming took off 3 bases at V and 5 bases at J, with 16 bases between the two ends.

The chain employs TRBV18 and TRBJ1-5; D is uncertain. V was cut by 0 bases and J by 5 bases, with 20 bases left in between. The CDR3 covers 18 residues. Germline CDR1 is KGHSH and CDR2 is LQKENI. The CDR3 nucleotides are TGTGCCAGCTCACCACCGGGGAAGTGGGATGAAGAACATCAGCCCCAGCATTTT. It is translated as CASSPPGKWDEEHQPQHF.